This T cell receptor (beta chain) was sequenced for a study of vaccination effects on CD4 cells after COVID-19. Looking at the study overall: Each participant received a vaccine that was either BNT162b2 or mRNA-1273, given as two doses.

Using immunoSEQ multiplex PCR, the repertoire was profiled, and TCRdb retains in-frame clones only, with some absent. The sample carries 35,000 to 50,000 clones, 55% to 75% recorded once. Study-level findings and limits: Clonal contraction was marked in infection- and vaccine-induced clones late after vaccination. Cross-reaction with common cold coronaviruses was seen in only 1 of 255 vaccine-induced clones from healthy vaccinees.

Turning to this clone: Its antigen is currently unknown.

Antigen-specific CD4+ T cells were first expanded with viral peptide pools by the ViraFEST assay and only then sequenced. At the end of roughly ten days of culture, CD4+ T cells were isolated. Prior SARS-CoV-2 infection was absent in the vaccine recipients, as shown by negative nucleocapsid antibodies. Cultures received IL-2 medium that replaced half the medium on days 3 and 7. The sample here was CD4+ T cells from PBMCs cultured with HCoV-OC43 spike peptides, taken before COVID-19 vaccination. Regarding subset: HCoV-OC43 spike overlapping peptide pool stimulation. The sequence was obtained from a human donor who received a COVID-19 vaccine.

The CDR3 loop is CASSWTHTGELFF. The CDR3 DNA reads as TGTGCCAGCAGCTGGACTCACACCGGGGAGCTGTTTTTT. V usage is TRBV5-8 and J usage is TRBJ2-2, with a tentative D call TRBD2 (5 bases). Germline V CDR1 and CDR2: SGHTS, YDEGEE. The CDR3 consists of 13 residues. V lost 3 bases, J lost 3 bases, and 6 bases lay in between.